These 12 T cell receptor beta chains came from one sample sequenced in a study of T cell responses to AZD1222 COVID-19 vaccine. Libraries were prepared by immunoSEQ multiplex PCR; TCRdb keeps only in-frame clonotypes and omits some of them. The data contain about 120,000 clones, roughly 92% of them singletons. The sequences come from peripheral blood, collected on day 0 of AZD1222 vaccination. These receptors originate from an adult in good health.

The sample holds one count of this clone. The V call is TRBV6-5, the J call TRBJ2-7, with TRBD1 identical over 11 bases. Germline-derived CDR1 and CDR2 are MNHEY and SVGAGI. J was trimmed by 4 bases and V by 2 bases; bases with no gene match: 4. The CDR3 is 15 amino acids. The CDR3 reads CASSYPDRGRYEQYF. CDR3 nucleotides: TGTGCCAGCAGTTACCCGGACAGGGGGCGGTACGAGCAGTACTTC.

The chain recombines TRBV12-5 with TRBJ1-2; 9 nucleotides align to TRBD1. CDR3 length: 15 residues. Germline CDR1 is LGHNT and CDR2 is FRNRAP. V lost 4 bases and J lost 7; bases outside the gene matches: 10. This CDR3 is CASGSQTGGLLGYTF. As DNA, the CDR3 is TGTGCTAGTGGTTCCCAGACAGGGGGTCTACTTGGCTACACCTTC.

The genes are TRBV7-3 and TRBJ2-1; 11 nucleotides align to TRBD2. The CDR3 is made up of 14 amino acids. Germline CDR1 and CDR2: SGHTA and FQGTGA. The V segment lost 5 bases and the J segment 7 bases; nucleotides outside the gene matches: 4. The CDR3 here is CASSTSGSKNEQFF. The CDR3 bases are TGTGCCAGCAGCACTAGCGGGAGTAAGAATGAGCAGTTCTTC.

The chain joins TRBV19 to TRBJ1-4; D gene unclear. This CDR3 spans 11 amino acids. The V gene lost 5 bases and the J gene lost 8 bases, with 6 bases spanning the gap. CDR1 is LNHDA, CDR2 SQIVND, per germline (reference sequence). This CDR3 reads CASSPGEKLFF. CDR3 DNA: TGTGCCAGTAGTCCAGGAGAAAAACTGTTTTTT.

The chain employs TRBV4-1 and TRBJ1-1, with TRBD1 as a possible D gene (6 bases). The CDR3 runs to 16 residues. Trimming removed 0 bases from V and 10 bases from J, with 21 bases in between. CDR1 and CDR2 from the germline V gene are MGHRA and YSYEKL. The CDR3 is CASSQEGRGLGSRAFF. Here the CDR3 DNA reads TGCGCCAGCAGCCAAGAGGGGCGGGGGCTTGGAAGTCGAGCTTTCTTT.

The chain recombines TRBV5-1 with TRBJ1-4, with 7 bases matching TRBD1. J gave up 7 bases and V 3 bases, and 6 bases lay outside the gene matches. The CDR3 length is 14 residues. Germline loops: CDR1 SGHRS, CDR2 YFSETQ. CDR3 in DNA: TGCGCCAGCAGCTCCGGGACAGTAGGTGAAAAACTGTTTTTT. Translation: CASSSGTVGEKLFF.

The chain uses TRBV5-1 and TRBJ2-7; 10 bases match TRBD1. This CDR3 comprises 16 residues. V lost 0 bases, J lost 2 bases, and 5 bases stayed unmatched. Germline-derived CDR1 and CDR2 are SGHRS and YFSETQ. CDR3 amino acids: CASSLAPGQGTYEQYV. The CDR3 DNA reads TGCGCCAGCAGCTTGGCCCCGGGACAGGGGACCTACGAGCAGTACGTC.

This clone was seen a few times. J is TRBJ1-1 and V is TRBV6-2 or TRBV6-3, with D possibly matching TRBD1 (6 bases). CDR3 length equals 15 residues. From germline, CDR1 is MNHEY and CDR2 SVGEGT. V lost 5 bases and J 7 bases, leaving 20 bases between the germline ends. CDR3 nucleotides: TGTGCCAGCAGTATAGGGCACCAGGGGCGTATTGAAGCTTTCTTT. As protein: CASSIGHQGRIEAFF.

This rearrangement joins TRBV5-1 to TRBJ1-5; D uncertain. CDR1 and CDR2 (germline): SGHRS, YFSETQ. V shed 0 bases and J shed 3 bases, with 10 bases lying between them. This CDR3 comprises 15 residues. The CDR3 region has the DNA TGCGCCAGCAGCTTGGACGCCGGGGTCAATCAGCCCCAGCATTTT. Translated, it gives CASSLDAGVNQPQHF.

This chain connects TRBV21-1 to TRBJ1-5. TRBV21-1 is a known pseudogene. The CDR3 consists of 16 residues. The CDR3 DNA reads as TGTGCCAGCAGCAAAGAGGGGGGTTTGGGCAATCAGCCCCAGCATTTT. Translated: CASSKEGGLGNQPQHF.

The chain employs TRBV5-1 and TRBJ1-1, with a tentative D call TRBD1 (5 bases). The CDR3 contains 15 residues. Per the germline V gene, CDR1 is SGHRS and CDR2 is YFSETQ. Between the trimmed V and J ends, which lost 0 bases and 2 bases, there was a span of 11 bases. The CDR3 loop is CASSLGTGENTEAFF. CDR3 DNA: TGCGCCAGCAGCTTGGGTACAGGAGAAAACACTGAAGCTTTCTTT.

V is TRBV15 and J is TRBJ1-3; D perhaps matches TRBD1 (5 bases). Trimming took off 5 bases at V and 1 base at J, with 9 bases between the two ends. There are 14 residues in the CDR3. The germline V gene encodes CDR1 LNHNV and CDR2 YYDKDF (reference sequence). CDR3: CATSPGGSGNTIYF. CDR3 DNA sequence: TGTGCCACCAGCCCCGGGGGTTCTGGAAACACCATATATTTT.